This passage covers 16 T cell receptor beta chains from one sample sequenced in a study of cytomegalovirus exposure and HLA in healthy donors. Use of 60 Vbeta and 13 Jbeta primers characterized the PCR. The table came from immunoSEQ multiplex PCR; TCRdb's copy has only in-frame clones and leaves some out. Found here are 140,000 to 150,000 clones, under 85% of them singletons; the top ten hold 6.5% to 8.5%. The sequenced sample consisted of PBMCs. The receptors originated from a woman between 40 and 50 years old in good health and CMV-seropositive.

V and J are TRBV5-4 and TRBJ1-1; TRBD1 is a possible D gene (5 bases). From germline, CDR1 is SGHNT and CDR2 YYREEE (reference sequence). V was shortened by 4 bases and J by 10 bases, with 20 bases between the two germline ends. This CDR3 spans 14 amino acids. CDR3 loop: CASSRSGLDPGAFF. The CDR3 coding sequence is TGTGCCAGCAGCCGATCGGGACTTGATCCTGGAGCTTTCTTT.

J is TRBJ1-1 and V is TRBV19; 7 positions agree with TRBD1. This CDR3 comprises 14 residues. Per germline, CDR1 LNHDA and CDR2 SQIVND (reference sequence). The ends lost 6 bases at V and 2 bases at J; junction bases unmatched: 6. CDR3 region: CASRPEGANTEAFF. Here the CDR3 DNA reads TGTGCCAGTAGGCCCGAGGGGGCTAACACTGAAGCTTTCTTT.

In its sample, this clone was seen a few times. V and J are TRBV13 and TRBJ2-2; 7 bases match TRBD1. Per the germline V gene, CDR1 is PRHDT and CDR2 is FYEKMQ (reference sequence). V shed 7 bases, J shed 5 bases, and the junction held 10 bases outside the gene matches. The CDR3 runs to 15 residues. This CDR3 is CASKPGQLLTGELFF. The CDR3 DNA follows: TGTGCCAGCAAACCGGGACAGCTCCTAACCGGGGAGCTGTTTTTT.

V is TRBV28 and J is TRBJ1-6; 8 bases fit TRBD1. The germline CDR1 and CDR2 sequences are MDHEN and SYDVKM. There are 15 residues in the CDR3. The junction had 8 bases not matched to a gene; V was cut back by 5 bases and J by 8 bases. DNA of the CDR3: TGTGCCAGCAGTCTCATCTCACAGGGGGATTCACCCCTCCACTTT. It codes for CASSLISQGDSPLHF.

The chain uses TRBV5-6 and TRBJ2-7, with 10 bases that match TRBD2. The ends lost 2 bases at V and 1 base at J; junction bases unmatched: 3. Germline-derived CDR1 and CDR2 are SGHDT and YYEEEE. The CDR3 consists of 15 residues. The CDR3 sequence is CASSFTSGVSYEQYF. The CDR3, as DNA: TGTGCCAGCAGCTTCACTAGCGGGGTTTCCTACGAGCAGTACTTC.

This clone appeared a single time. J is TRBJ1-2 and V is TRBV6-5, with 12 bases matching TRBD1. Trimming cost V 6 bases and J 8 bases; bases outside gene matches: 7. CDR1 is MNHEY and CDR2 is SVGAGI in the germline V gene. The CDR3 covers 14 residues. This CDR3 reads CASRKGQGARGYTF. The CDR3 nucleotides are TGTGCCAGCAGAAAGGGACAGGGGGCGAGAGGCTACACCTTC.

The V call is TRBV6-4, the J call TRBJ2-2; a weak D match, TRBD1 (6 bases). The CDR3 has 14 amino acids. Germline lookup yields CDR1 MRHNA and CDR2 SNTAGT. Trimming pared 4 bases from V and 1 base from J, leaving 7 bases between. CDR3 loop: CASSGQVNTGELFF. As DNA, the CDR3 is TGTGCCAGCAGTGGACAGGTGAACACCGGGGAGCTGTTTTTT.

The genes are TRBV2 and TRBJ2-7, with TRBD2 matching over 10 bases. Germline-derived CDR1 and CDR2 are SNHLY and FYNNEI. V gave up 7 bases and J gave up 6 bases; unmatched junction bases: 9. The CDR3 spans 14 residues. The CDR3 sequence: CASTPLAGDIEQYF. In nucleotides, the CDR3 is TGTGCCAGCACCCCCCTAGCGGGGGATATCGAGCAGTACTTC.

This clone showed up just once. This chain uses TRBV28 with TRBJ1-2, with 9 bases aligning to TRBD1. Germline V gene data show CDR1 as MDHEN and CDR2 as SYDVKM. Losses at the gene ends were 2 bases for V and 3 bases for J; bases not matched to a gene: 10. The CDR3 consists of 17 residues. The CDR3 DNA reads TGTGCCAGCAGTTTAGGGACAGGGCGTACGAGGGACTATGGCTACACCTTC. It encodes CASSLGTGRTRDYGYTF.

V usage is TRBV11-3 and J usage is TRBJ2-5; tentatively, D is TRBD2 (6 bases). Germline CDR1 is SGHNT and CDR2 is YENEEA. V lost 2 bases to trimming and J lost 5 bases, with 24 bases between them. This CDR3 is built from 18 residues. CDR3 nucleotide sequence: TGTGCCAGCAGCTTACCCCTGTCCCGGGACTCCCCATGGGAGACCCAGTACTTC. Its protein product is CASSLPLSRDSPWETQYF.

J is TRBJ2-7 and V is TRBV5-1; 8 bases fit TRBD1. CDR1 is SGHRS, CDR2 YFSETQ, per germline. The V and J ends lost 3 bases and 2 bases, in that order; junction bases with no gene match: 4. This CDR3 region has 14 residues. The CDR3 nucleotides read TGCGCCAGCAGCTCGGGGGACAGGACCTACGAGCAGTACTTC. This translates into CASSSGDRTYEQYF.

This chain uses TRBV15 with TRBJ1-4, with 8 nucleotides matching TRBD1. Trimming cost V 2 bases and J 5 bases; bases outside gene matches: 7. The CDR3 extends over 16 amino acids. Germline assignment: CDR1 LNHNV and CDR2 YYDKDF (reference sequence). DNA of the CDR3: TGTGCCACCAGCAGATTTGACAGGGGCGGGAATGAAAAACTGTTTTTT. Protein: CATSRFDRGGNEKLFF.

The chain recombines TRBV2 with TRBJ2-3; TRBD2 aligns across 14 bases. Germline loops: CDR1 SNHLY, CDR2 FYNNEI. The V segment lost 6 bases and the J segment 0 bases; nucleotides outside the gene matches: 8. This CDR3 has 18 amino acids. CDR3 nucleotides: TGTGCCAGCAGCCGACTAGCGGGGGGGGCCCTGAGCACAGATACGCAGTATTTT. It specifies CASSRLAGGALSTDTQYF.

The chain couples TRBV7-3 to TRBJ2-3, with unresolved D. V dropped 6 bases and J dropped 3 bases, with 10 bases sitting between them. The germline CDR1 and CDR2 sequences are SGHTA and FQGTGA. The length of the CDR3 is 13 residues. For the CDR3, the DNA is TGTGCCAGCAGTACCACTTGGACAGATACGCAGTATTTT. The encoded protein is CASSTTWTDTQYF.

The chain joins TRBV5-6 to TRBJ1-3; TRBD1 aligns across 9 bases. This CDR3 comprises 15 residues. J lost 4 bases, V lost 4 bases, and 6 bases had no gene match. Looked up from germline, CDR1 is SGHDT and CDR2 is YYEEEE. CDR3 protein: CASSLAGTGGNTIYF. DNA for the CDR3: TGTGCCAGCAGCCTAGCCGGGACAGGGGGAAACACCATATATTTT.

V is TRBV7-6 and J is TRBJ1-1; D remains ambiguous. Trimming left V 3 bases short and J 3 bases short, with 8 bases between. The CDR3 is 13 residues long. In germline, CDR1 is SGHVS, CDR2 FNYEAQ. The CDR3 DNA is TGTGCCAGCAGCTTCAACTTTGACACTGAAGCTTTCTTT. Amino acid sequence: CASSFNFDTEAFF. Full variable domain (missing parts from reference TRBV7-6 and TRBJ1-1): GAGVSQSPRYKVTKRGQDVALRCDPISGHVSLYWYRQALGQGPEFLTYFNYEAQQDKSGLPNDRFSAERPEGSISTLTIQRTEQRDSAMYRCASSFNFDTEAFFGQGTRLTVV.